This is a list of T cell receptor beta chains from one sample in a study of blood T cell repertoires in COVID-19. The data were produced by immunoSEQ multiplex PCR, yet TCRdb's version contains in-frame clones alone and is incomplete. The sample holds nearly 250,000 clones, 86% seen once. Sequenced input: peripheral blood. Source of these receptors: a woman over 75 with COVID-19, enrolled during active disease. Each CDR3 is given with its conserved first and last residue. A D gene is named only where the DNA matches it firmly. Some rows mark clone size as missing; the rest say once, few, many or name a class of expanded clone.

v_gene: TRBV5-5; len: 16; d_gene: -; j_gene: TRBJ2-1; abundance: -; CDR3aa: CASSLAPGGTYNEQFF; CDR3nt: TGTGCCAGCAGCTTGGCTCCGGGGGGCACCTACAATGAGCAGTTCTTC
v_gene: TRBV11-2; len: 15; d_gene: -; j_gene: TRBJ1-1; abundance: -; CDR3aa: CASSLDWSGGTEAFF; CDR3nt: TGTGCCAGCAGCTTAGATTGGTCGGGGGGCACTGAAGCTTTCTTT
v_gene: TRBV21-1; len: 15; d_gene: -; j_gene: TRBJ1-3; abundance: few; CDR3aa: CASALWSHSGNTIYF; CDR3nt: TGTGCCAGCGCGCTTTGGAGCCACTCTGGAAACACCATATATTTT
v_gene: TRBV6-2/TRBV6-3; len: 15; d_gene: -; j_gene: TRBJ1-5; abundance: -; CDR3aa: CASSYSTGSNQPQHF; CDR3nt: TGTGCCAGCAGTTATTCCACAGGGTCCAATCAGCCCCAGCATTTT
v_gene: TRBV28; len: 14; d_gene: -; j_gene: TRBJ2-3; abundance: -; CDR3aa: CASSSLSSTDTQYF; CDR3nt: TGTGCCAGCAGTTCCCTTTCTAGCACAGATACGCAGTATTTT
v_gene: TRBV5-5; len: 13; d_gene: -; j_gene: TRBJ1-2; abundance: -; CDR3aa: CASSDAPGRGYTF; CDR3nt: TGTGCCAGCAGCGACGCCCCGGGTAGGGGCTACACCTTC
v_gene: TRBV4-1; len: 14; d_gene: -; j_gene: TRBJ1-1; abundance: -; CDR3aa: CASSRGGLNTEAFF; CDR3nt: TGCGCCAGCAGCCGAGGAGGTTTGAACACTGAAGCTTTCTTT
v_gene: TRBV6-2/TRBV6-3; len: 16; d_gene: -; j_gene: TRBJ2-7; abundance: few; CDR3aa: CASSYRGALTRYEQYF; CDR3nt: TGTGCCAGCAGTTACCGCGGAGCCCTCACGAGGTACGAGCAGTACTTC
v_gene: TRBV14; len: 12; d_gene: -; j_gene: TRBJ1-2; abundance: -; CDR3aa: CASSEQGGGYTF; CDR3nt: TGTGCCAGCAGTGAACAGGGTGGTGGCTACACCTTC
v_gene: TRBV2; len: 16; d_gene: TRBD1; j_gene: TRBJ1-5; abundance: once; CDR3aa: CASSARTGGSNQPQHF; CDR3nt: TGTGCCAGCAGTGCCCGGACAGGGGGGTCCAATCAGCCCCAGCATTTT
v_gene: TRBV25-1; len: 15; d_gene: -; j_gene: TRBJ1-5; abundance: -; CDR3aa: CASSEWGGSGQPQHF; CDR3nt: TGTGCCAGCAGTGAATGGGGAGGTTCGGGTCAGCCCCAGCATTTT
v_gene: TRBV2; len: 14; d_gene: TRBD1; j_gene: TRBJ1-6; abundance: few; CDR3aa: CASSPGQSNSPLHF; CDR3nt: TGTGCCAGCAGCCCGGGACAGAGTAATTCACCCCTCCACTTT
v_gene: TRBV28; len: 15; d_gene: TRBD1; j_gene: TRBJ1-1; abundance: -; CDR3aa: CASSDRGRGFTEAFF; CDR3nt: TGTGCCAGCAGCGACAGGGGGCGCGGTTTCACTGAAGCTTTCTTT
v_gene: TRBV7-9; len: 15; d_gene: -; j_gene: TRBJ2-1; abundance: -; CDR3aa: CASSPEVFLNNEQFF; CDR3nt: TGTGCCAGCAGCCCGGAGGTTTTCCTGAACAATGAGCAGTTCTTC
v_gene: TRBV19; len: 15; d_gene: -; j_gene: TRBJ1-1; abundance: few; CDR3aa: CASSMIRGVGTEAFF; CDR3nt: TGTGCCAGTAGTATGATCAGGGGAGTGGGTACTGAAGCTTTCTTT
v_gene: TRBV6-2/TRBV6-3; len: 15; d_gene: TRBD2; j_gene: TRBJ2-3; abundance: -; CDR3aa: CASSSAGGPTDTQYF; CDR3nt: TGTGCCAGCAGTTCCGCGGGGGGGCCAACAGATACGCAGTATTTT
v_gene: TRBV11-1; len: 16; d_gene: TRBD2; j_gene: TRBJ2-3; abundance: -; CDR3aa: CASSLLGGTSTDTQYF; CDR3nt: TGTGCCAGCAGCCTCCTCGGGGGGACCAGCACAGATACGCAGTATTTT
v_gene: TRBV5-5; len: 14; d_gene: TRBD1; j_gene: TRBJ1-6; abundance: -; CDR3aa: CASSLGDRGSPLHF; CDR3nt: TGTGCCAGCAGCTTGGGTGACAGGGGTTCACCCCTCCACTTT
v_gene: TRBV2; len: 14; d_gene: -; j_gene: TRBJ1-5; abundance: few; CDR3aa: CASSKLGDNQPQHF; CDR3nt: TGTGCCAGCAGTAAGCTCGGGGACAATCAGCCCCAGCATTTT
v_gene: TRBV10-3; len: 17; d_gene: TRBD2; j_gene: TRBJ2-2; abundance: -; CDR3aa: CAISVTSGGPNTGELFF; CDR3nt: TGTGCCATCAGTGTAACTAGCGGGGGGCCGAACACCGGGGAGCTGTTTTTT
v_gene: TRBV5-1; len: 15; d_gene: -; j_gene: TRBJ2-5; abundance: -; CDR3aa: CASSFEDSNVETQYF; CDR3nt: TGCGCCAGCAGCTTTGAGGACTCGAATGTAGAGACCCAGTACTTC
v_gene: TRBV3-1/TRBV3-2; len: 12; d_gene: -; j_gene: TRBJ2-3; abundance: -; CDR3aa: CASSQSGNTQYF; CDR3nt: TGTGCCAGCAGCCAATCCGGGAATACGCAGTATTTT
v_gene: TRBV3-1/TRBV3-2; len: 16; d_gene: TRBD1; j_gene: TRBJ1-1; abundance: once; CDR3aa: CASSPSWTGKNTEAFF; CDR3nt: TGTGCCAGCAGCCCGTCGTGGACAGGGAAGAACACTGAAGCTTTCTTT
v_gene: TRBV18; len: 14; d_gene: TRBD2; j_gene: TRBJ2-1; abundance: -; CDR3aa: CASSPGLVDNEQFF; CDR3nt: TGTGCCAGCTCACCGGGACTAGTAGACAATGAGCAGTTCTTC
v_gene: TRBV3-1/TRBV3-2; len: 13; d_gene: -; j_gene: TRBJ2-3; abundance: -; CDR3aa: CASSHGGTDTQYF; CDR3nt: TGTGCCAGCAGCCACGGAGGAACAGATACGCAGTATTTT
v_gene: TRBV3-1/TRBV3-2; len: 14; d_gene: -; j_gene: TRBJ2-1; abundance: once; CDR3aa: CASSPLGPANEQFF; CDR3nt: TGTGCCAGCAGCCCTTTGGGGCCAGCCAATGAGCAGTTCTTC
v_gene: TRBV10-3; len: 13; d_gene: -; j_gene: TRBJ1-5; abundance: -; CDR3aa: CAISETSEQPQHF; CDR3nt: TGTGCCATCAGTGAGACCAGCGAACAGCCCCAGCATTTT
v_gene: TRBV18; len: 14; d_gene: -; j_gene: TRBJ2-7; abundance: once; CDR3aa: CASSPLAGSYEQYF; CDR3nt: TGTGCCAGCTCACCACTGGCGGGGAGCTACGAGCAGTACTTC
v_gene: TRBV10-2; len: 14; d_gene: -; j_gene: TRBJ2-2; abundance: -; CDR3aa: CASSGQANIGELFF; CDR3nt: TGCGCCAGCAGTGGACAGGCTAATATCGGGGAGCTGTTTTTT
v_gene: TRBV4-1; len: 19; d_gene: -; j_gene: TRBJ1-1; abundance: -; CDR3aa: CASSQEFVGRDYMNTEAFF; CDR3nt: TGCGCCAGCAGCCAAGAATTTGTGGGGCGTGATTACATGAACACTGAAGCTTTCTTT
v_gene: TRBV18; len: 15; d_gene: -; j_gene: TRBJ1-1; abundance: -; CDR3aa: CASSPREGKNTEAFF; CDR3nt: TGTGCCAGCTCACCCCGCGAGGGCAAGAACACTGAAGCTTTCTTT
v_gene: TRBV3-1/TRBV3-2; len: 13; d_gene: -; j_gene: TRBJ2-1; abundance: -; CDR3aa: CASSPTRYNEQFF; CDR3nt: TGTGCCAGCAGCCCGACTCGTTACAATGAGCAGTTCTTC
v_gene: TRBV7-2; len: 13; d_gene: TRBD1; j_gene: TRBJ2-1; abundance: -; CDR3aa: CAIDTGQGYEQFF; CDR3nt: TGTGCCATAGATACGGGACAGGGGTATGAGCAGTTCTTC